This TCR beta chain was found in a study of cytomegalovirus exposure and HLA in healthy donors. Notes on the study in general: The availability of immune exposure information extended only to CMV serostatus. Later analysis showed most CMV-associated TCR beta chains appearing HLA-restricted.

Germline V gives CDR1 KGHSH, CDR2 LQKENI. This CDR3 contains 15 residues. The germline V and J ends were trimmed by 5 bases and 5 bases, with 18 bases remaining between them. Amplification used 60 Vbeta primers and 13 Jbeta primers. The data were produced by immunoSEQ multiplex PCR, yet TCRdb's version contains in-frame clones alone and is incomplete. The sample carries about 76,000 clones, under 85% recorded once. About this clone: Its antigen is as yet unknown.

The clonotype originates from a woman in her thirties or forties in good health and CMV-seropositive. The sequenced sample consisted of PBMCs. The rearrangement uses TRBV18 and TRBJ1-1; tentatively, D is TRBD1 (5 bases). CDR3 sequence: CASSSPGGDGTEAFF. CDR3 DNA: TGTGCCAGCTCATCCCCCGGGGGGGATGGTACTGAAGCTTTCTTT.